Below are 3 T cell receptor beta chains sequenced from a single sample in a study of control samples from healthy donors and cancer patients. Using immunoSEQ multiplex PCR, the repertoire was profiled, and TCRdb retains in-frame clones only, with some absent. Here the sample spans 40,000 to 60,000 clones, around 90% being singletons. Input material: PBMCs. Source of these receptors: a man aged 55 to 70 with head and neck cancer.

The genes are TRBV28 and TRBJ1-2; D uncertain. In germline, CDR1 is MDHEN, CDR2 SYDVKM. Trimming shortened V by 3 bases and J by 8 bases, and 10 bases separated the two germline ends. CDR3 length: 12 amino acids. CDR3: CASSLGFHGYTF. DNA of the CDR3: TGTGCCAGCAGTTTGGGCTTCCACGGCTACACCTTC.

The chain has TRBV30 and TRBJ1-2; possibly TRBD1 for D (5 bases). V lost 4 bases and J 7 bases, leaving 13 bases between the germline ends. Germline V gene data show CDR1 as GTSNPN and CDR2 as SVGIG (reference sequence). This CDR3 has 12 amino acids. The chain's CDR3 is CAWTGGGFGYTF. In DNA, the CDR3 is TGTGCCTGGACAGGTGGGGGTTTTGGCTACACCTTC.

This clone occurred once. V gene TRBV2 combines with J gene TRBJ1-2, with a tentative D call TRBD1 (5 bases). V gave up 6 bases and J gave up 1 base, with 9 bases separating them. The CDR3 runs 13 residues. Germline loops: CDR1 SNHLY, CDR2 FYNNEI. The CDR3 here is CASRDDSNYGYTF. In DNA, the CDR3 is TGTGCCAGCAGAGATGACAGTAACTATGGCTACACCTTC. The full variable domain, in which reference TRBV2 and TRBJ1-2 provide the parts outside the CDR3, is EPEVTQTPSHQVTQMGQEVILRCVPISNHLYFYWYRQILGQKVEFLVSFYNNEISEKSEIFDDQFSVERPDGSNFTLKIRSTKLEDSAMYFCASRDDSNYGYTFGSGTRLTVV.